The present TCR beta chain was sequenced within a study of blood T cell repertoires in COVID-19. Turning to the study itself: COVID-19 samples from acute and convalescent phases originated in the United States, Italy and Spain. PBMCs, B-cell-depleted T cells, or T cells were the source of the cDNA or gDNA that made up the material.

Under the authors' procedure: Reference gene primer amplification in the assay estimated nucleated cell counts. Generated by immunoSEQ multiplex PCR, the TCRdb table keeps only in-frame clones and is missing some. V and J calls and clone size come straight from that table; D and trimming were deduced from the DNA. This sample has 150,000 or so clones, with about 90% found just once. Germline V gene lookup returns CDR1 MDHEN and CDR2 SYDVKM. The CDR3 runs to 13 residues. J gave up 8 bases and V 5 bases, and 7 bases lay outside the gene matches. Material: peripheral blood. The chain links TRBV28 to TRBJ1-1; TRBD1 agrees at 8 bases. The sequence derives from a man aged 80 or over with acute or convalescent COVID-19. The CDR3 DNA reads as TGTGCCAGCAGTAACAGGGGGTCTTCGGAAGCTTTCTTT. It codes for CASSNRGSSEAFF.